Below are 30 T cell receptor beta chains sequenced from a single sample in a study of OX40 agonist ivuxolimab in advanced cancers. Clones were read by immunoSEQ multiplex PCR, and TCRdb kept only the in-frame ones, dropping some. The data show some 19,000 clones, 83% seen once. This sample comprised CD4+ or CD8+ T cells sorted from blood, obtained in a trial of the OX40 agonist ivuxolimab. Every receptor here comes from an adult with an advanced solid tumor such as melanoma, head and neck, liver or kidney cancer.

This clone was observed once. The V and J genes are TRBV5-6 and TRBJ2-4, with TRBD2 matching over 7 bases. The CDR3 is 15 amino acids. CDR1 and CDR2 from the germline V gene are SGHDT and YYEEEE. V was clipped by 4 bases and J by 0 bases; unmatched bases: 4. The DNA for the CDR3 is TGTGCCAGCAGCCCCTGGGGGGGAGCCAAAAACATTCAGTACTTC. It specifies CASSPWGGAKNIQYF.

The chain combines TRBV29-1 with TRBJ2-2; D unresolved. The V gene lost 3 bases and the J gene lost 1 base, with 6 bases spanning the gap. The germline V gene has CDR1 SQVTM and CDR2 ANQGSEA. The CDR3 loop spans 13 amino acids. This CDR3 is CSVEGQNTGELFF. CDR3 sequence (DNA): TGCAGCGTTGAGGGTCAGAACACCGGGGAGCTGTTTTTT.

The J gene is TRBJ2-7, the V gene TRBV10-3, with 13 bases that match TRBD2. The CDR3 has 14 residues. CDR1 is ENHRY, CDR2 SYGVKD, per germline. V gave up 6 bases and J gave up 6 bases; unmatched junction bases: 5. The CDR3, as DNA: TGTGCCATCAGAACTAGCGGGGGGGCCTCCGAGCAGTACTTC. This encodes CAIRTSGGASEQYF.

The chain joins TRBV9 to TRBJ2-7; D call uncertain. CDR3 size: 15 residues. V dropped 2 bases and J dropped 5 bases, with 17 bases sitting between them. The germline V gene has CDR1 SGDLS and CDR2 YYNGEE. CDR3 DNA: TGTGCCAGCAGCGTTTCCTCGAGTAAATCGAACGAGCAGTACTTC. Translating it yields CASSVSSSKSNEQYF.

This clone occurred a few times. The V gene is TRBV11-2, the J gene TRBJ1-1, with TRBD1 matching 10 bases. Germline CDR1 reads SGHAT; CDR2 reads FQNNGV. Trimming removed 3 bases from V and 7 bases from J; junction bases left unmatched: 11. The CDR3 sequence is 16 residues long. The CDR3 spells CASSLGYRDRGIEAFF. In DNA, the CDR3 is TGTGCCAGCAGCTTGGGTTATAGGGACAGGGGAATTGAAGCTTTCTTT.

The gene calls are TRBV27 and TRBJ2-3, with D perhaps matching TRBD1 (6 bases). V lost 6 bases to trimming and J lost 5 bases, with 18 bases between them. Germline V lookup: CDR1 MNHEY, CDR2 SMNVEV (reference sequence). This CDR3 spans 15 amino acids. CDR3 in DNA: TGTGCCAGCAGGGTGGACAGAGAGGAAATAGATACGCAGTATTTT. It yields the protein CASRVDREEIDTQYF.

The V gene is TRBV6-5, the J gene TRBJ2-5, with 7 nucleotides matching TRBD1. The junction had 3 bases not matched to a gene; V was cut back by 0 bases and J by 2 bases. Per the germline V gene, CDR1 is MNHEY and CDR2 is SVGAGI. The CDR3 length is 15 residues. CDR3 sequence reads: CASSYSGTVQETQYF. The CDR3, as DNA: TGTGCCAGCAGTTACTCGGGGACAGTGCAAGAGACCCAGTACTTC.

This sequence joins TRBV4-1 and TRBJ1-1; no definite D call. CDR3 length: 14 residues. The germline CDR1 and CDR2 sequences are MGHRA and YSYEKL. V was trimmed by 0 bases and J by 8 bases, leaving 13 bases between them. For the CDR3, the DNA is TGCGCCAGCAGCCAAGATCGGCAGTATAACGAAGCTTTCTTT. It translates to CASSQDRQYNEAFF.

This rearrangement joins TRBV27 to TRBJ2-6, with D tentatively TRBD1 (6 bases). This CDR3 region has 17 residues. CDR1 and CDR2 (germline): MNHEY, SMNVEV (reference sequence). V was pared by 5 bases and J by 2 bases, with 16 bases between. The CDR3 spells CASSPLPGATGANVLTF. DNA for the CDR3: TGTGCCAGCAGTCCACTGCCAGGGGCCACTGGGGCCAACGTCCTGACTTTC.

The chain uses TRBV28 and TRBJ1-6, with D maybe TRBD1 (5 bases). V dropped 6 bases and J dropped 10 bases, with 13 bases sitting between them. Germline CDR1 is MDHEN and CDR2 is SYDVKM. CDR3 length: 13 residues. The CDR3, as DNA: TGTGCCAGCAGATTCAGGGAAGACTCACCCCTCCACTTT. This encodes CASRFREDSPLHF.

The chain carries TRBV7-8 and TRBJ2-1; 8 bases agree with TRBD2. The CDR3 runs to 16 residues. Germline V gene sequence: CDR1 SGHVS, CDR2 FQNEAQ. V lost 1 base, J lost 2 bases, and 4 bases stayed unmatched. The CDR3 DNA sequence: TGTGCCAGCAGCTTAGAAGGCGGGGGGACCTACAATGAGCAGTTCTTC. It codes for CASSLEGGGTYNEQFF.

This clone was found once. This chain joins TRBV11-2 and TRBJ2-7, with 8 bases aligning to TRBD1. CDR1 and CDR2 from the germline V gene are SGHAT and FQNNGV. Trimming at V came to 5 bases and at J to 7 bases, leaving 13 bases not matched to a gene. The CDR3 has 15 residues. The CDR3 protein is CASSPKGQAQREQYF. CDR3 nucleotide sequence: TGTGCCAGCAGCCCGAAGGGACAGGCCCAACGAGAGCAGTACTTC.

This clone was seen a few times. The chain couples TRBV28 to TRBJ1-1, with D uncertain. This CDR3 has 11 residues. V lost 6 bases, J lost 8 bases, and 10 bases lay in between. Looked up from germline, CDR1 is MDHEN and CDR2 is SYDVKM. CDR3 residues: CASSRTAEAFF. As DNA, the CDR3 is TGTGCCAGCAGCCGGACGGCCGAAGCTTTCTTT.

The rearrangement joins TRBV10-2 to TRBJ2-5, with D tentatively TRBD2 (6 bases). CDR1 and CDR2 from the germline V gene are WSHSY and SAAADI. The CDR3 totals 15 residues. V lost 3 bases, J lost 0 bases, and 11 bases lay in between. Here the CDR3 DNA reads TGCGCCAGCAGTGACTACGGGGGATACCAAGAGACCCAGTACTTC. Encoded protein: CASSDYGGYQETQYF.

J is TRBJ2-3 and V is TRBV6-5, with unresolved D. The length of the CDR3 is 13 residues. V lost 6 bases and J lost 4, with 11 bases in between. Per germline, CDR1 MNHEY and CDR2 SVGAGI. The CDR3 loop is CASSLRFADTQYF. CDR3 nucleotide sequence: TGTGCCAGCAGCTTACGTTTTGCAGATACGCAGTATTTT.

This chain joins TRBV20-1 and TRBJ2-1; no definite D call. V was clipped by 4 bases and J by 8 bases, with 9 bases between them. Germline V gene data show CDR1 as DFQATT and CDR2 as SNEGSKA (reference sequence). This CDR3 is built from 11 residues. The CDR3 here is CSAKDSDEQFF. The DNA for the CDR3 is TGCAGTGCTAAGGATTCGGATGAGCAGTTCTTC.

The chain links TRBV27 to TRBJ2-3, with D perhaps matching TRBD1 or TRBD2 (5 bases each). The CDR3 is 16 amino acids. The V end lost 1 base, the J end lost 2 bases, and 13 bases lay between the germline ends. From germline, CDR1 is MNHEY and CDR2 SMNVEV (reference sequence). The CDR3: CASSLFSGTYTDTQYF. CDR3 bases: TGTGCCAGCAGTTTATTTTCGGGGACCTACACAGATACGCAGTATTTT.

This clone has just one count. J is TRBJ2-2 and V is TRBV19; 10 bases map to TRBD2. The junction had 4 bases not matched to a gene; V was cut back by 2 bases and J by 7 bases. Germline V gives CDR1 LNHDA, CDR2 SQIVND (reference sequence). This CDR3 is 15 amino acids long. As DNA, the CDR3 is TGTGCCAGTAGTATACTAGCGGGGGTAAACGGGGAGCTGTTTTTT. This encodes CASSILAGVNGELFF.

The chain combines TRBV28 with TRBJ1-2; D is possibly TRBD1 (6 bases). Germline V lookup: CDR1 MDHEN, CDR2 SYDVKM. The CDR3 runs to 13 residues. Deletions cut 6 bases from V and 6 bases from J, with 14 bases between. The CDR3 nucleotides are TGTGCCAGCAGCCCCCTGGGGGCCGATGGCTACACCTTC. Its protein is CASSPLGADGYTF.

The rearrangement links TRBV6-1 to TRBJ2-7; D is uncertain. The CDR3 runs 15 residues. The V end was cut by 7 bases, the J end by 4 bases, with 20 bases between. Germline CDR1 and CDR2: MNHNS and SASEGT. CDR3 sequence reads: CASTYERVRQYEQYF. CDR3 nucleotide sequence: TGTGCCAGCACCTACGAACGGGTTAGACAATACGAGCAGTACTTC.

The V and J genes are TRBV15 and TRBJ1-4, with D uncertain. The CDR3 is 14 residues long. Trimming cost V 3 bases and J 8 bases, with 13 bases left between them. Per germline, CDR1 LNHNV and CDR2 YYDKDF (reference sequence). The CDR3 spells CATSSPALGEKLFF. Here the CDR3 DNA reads TGTGCCACCAGCAGCCCAGCCCTTGGCGAAAAACTGTTTTTT.

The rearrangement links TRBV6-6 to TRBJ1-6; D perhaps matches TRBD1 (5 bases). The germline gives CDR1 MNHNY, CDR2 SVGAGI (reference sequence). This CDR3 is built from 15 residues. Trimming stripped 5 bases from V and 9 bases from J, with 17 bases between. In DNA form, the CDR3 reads TGTGCCAGCAGTGTGAGTTGGGGGAATAGTTCACCCCTCCACTTT. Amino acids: CASSVSWGNSSPLHF.

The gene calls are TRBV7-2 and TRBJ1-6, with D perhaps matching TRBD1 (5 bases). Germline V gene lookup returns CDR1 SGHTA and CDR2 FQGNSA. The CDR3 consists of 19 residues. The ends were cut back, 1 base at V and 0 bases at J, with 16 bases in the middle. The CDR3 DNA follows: TGTGCCAGCAGCTTAGGATGGTCCCCAGGGCGCTCCTATAATTCACCCCTCCACTTT. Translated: CASSLGWSPGRSYNSPLHF.

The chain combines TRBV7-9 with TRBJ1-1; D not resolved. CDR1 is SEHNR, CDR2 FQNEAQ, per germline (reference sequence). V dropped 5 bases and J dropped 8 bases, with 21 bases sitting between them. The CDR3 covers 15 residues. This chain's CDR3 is CASSHPSRREGEAFF. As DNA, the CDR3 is TGTGCCAGCAGCCACCCGTCGAGGAGGGAGGGCGAAGCTTTCTTT.

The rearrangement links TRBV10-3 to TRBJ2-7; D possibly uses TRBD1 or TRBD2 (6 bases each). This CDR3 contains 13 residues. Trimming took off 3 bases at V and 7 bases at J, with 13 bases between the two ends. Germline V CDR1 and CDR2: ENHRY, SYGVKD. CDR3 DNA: TGTGCCATCAGTGATATGGGGGCGGGGGAGCAGTACTTC. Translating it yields CAISDMGAGEQYF.

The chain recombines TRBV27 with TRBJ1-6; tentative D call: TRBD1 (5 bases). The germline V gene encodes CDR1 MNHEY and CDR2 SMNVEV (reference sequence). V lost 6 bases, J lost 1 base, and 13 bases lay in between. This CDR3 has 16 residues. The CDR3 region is CASRLGQISYNSPLHF. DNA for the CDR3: TGTGCCAGCAGACTCGGACAAATTTCCTATAATTCACCCCTCCACTTT.

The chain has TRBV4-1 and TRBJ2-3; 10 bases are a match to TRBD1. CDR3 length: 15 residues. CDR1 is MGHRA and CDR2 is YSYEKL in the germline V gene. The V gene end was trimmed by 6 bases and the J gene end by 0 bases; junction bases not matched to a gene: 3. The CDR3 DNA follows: TGCGCCAGCAGTTTGGACAGGGGGAGCACAGATACGCAGTATTTT. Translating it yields CASSLDRGSTDTQYF.

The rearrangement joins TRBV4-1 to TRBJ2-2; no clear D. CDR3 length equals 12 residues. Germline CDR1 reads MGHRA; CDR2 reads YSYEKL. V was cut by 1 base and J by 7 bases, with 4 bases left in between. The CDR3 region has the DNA TGCGCCAGCAGCCAAGTGGTCGGGGAGCTGTTTTTT. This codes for CASSQVVGELFF.

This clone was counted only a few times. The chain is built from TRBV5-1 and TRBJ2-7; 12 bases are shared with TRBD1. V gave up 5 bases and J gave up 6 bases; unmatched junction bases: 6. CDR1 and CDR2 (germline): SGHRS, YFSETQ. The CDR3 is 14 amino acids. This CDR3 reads CASRPGQGALEQYF. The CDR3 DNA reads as TGCGCCAGCAGGCCGGGACAGGGGGCTCTCGAGCAGTACTTC.

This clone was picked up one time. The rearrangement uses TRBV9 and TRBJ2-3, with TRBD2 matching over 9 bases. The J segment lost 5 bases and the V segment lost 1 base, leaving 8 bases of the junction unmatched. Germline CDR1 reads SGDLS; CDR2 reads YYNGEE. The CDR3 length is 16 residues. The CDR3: CASSVSLAGLGDTQYF. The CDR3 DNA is TGTGCCAGCAGCGTATCGCTAGCGGGGTTGGGAGATACGCAGTATTTT.